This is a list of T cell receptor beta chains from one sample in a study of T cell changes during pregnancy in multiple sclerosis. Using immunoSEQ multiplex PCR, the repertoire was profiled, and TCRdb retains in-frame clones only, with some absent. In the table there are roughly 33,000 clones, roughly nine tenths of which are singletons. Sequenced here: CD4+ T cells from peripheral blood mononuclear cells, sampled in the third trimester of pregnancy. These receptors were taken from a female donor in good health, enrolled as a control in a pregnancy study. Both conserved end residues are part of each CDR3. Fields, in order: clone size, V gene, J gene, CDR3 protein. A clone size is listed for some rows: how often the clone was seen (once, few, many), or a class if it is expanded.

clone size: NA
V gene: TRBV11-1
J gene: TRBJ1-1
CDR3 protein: CASSLILGGTEAFF

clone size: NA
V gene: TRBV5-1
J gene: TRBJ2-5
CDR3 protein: CASSSGSEETQYF

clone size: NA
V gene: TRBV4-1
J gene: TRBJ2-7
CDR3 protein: CASSQDALAGPYEQYF

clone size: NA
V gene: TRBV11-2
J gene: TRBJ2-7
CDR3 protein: CASSLVRGAPSSYEQYF

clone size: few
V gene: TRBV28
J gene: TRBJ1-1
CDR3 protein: CASSLSQGWGEAFF

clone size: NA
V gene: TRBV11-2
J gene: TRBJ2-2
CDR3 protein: CASSYSDTGELFF

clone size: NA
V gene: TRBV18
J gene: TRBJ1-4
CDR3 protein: CASSPGQNNEKLFF

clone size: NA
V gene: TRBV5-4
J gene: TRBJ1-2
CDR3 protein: CASSFDRSVYGYTF

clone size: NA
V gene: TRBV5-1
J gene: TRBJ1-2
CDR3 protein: CASSLDFSYGYTF

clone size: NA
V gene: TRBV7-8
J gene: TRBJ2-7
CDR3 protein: CASSFGAVGEQYF

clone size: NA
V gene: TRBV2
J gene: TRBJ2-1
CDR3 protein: CASGGDEQFF

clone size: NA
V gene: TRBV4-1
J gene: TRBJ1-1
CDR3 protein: CASSQVDSMNTEAFF

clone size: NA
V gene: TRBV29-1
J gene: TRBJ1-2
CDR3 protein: CSVEIQGTPYGYTF

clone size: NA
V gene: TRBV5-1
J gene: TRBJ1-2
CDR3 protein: CASSLRTDPYYGYTF

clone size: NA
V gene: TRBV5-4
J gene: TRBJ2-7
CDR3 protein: CASSLDRDEQYF

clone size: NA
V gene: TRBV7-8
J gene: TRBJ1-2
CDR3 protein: CASSSTGRYGYTF

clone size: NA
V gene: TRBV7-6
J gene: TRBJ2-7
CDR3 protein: CASSRSGGTAFYEQYF

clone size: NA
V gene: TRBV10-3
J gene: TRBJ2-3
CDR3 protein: CAIRQREGSDTQYF

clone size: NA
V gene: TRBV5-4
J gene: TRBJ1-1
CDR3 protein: CASSQQPNTEAFF

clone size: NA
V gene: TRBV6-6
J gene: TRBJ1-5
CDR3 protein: CASSYVSFSMNQPQHF

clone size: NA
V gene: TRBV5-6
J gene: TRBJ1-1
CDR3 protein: CASSFHTEAFF

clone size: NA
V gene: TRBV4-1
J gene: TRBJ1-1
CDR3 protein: CASSSTTENTEAFF